This T cell receptor (beta chain) was obtained from a study of CD8+ T cells in alopecia areata. The germline gives CDR1 SGHTA, CDR2 FQGNSA. The CDR3 consists of 15 residues. Unmatched junction bases numbered 6, after V lost 3 bases and J lost 3 bases. The table lists this clone with a few counts. Treatment denoted: oral pan-JAK inhibitor, 5-10 mg twice daily. Investigators isolated RNA and reverse transcribed it into cDNA to act as the sequencing template. Measured with immunoSEQ multiplex PCR; TCRdb has only the in-frame clones, and not every one. Here the sample spans about 190,000 clones, roughly 70% being singletons.

Sequenced here: CD4+ T cells sorted from blood, sampled at week 49, from a patient treated with tofacitinib. This chain uses TRBV7-2 with TRBJ2-3; 7 bases map to TRBD1. The TCR was taken from a human donor with alopecia areata. The CDR3 coding sequence is TGTGCCAGCAGCTTTGTCCCGGGACAGACAGATACGCAGTATTTT. Its translation: CASSFVPGQTDTQYF.